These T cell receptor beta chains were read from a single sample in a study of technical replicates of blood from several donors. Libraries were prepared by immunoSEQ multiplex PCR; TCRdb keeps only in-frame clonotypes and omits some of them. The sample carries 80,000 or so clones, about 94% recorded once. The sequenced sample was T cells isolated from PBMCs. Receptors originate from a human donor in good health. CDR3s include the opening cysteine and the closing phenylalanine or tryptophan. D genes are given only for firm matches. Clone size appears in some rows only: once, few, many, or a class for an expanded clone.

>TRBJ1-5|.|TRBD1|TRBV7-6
TGTGCCAGCAGCTTATCCTTAGGGGGCCAGCCCCAGCATTTT
CASSLSLGGQPQHF
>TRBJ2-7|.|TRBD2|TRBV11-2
TGTGCCAGCAGCTTAGCTTTTAGCGGGACCTACGAGCAGTACTTC
CASSLAFSGTYEQYF
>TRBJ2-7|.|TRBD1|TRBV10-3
TGTGCCATCAGTAAGACAGGGGACGAGCAGTACTTC
CAISKTGDEQYF
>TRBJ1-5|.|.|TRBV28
TGTGCCAGCAGGGGAGTTTCGGCCCAGCATTTT
CASRGVSAQHF
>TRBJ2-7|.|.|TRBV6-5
TGTGCCAGCAGTTTGAGTCCCACCTACTACGAGCAGTACTTC
CASSLSPTYYEQYF
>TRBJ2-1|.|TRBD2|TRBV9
TGTGCCAGCAGCGTCGGACTAGCGGAGTACAATGAGCAGTTCTTC
CASSVGLAEYNEQFF
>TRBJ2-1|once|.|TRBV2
TGTGCCAGCAGTGGGACTTCCAATGAGCAGTTCTTC
CASSGTSNEQFF
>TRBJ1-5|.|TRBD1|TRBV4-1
TGCGCCAGCAGCCGGGGACAGGGGTATCAGCCCCAGCATTTT
CASSRGQGYQPQHF
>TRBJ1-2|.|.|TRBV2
TGTGCCAGCATACGGGGAGAAGGATATGGCTACACCTTC
CASIRGEGYGYTF
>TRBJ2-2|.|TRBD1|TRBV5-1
TGCGCCAGCAGCTGGGGGACAGGGGCGGCCGGGGAGCTGTTTTTT
CASSWGTGAAGELFF
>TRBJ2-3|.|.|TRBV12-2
TGTGCGCAGACCCTAGGATCCCGCCCGGATACGCAGTATTTT
CAQTLGSRPDTQYF
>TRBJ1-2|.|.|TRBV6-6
TGTGCCAGCAGCAACGGGGGAGGGGATGGCTACACCTTC
CASSNGGGDGYTF
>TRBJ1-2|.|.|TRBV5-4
TGTGCCAGCAGCCGGACAGAAACTAACTATGGCTACACCTTC
CASSRTETNYGYTF
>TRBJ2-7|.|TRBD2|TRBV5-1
TGCGCCAGCAGCCTTCTGACGACTAGCGGGGCTCCCTACGAGCAGTACTTC
CASSLLTTSGAPYEQYF
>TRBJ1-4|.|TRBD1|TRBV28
TGTGCCACCACCGGGACAGGGAACGAAAAACTGTTTTTT
CATTGTGNEKLFF
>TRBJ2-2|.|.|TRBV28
TGTGCCAGCAGTTTGACATACACCGGGGAGCTGTTTTTT
CASSLTYTGELFF
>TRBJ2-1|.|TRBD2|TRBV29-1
TGCAGCCCGGGACTAGCGGGTGGCAATGAGCAGTTCTTC
CSPGLAGGNEQFF
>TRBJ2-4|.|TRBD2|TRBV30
TGTGCCTGGAGTCCCATCGGTAGCGGGAGGACTGGGAACATTCAGTACTTC
CAWSPIGSGRTGNIQYF
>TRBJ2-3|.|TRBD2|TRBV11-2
TGTGCCAGCAGCAGCGGGAGAGCAAGCACAGATACGCAGTATTTT
CASSSGRASTDTQYF
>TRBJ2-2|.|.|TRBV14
TGTGCCAGCAGCCAAGATATCTCTAACACCGGGGAGCTGTTTTTT
CASSQDISNTGELFF
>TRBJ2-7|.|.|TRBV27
TGTGCCAGCATGGCTCGGGGGACTCGCCCCTACGAGCAGTACTTC
CASMARGTRPYEQYF
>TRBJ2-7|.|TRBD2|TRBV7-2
TGTGCCAGCAGCTTAGGGGTAGCGGGAACGGATGAGCAGTACTTC
CASSLGVAGTDEQYF
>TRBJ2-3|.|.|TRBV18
TGTGCCAGCTCACCTCTGAACCTACGCCCAGATACGCAGTATTTT
CASSPLNLRPDTQYF
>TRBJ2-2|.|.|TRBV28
TGTGCCAGCAGTTCTAACCCCGGGGAGCTGTTTTTT
CASSSNPGELFF
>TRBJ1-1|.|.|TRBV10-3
TGTGCCATCAGTGAGTCTCCTCGGACTGAAGCTTTCTTT
CAISESPRTEAFF
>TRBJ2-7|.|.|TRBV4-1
TGCGCCAGCAGCGAAGGCCGCGCCCGGACTATCTACGAGCAGTACTTC
CASSEGRARTIYEQYF
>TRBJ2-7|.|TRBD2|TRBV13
TGTGCCAGCAGCGAGACTAGCGGGAGGCTACGCCGCAAGCAGTACTTC
CASSETSGRLRRKQYF
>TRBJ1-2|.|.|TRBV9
TGTGCCAGCAGCGTAGAGCCCCCCGGGTTCCATGGCTACACCTTC
CASSVEPPGFHGYTF
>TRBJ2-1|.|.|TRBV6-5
TGTGCCAGCAGTTACCGGGTGGGTGAGCAGTTCTTC
CASSYRVGEQFF
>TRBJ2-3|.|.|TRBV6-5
TGTGCCAGCAGTTCAGGACAGTCCCCAGATACGCAGTATTTT
CASSSGQSPDTQYF
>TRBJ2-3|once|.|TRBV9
TGTGCCAGCAGCGCTTATAGCACAGATACGCAGTATTTT
CASSAYSTDTQYF
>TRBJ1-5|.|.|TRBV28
TGTGCCAGCAGCCCAGTAGGGGTAGGGCCCCAGCATTTT
CASSPVGVGPQHF
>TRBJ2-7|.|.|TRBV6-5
TGTGCCAGCAGTTACTCGCACAGGGGAGGCTACGAGCAGTACTTC
CASSYSHRGGYEQYF
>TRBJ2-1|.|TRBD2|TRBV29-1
TGCAGCGTTGGAACTAGCGGGTCCGACAATGAGCAGTTCTTC
CSVGTSGSDNEQFF
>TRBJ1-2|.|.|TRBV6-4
TGTGCCAGCAGCCATGGGGGGGACTATGGCTACACCTTC
CASSHGGDYGYTF